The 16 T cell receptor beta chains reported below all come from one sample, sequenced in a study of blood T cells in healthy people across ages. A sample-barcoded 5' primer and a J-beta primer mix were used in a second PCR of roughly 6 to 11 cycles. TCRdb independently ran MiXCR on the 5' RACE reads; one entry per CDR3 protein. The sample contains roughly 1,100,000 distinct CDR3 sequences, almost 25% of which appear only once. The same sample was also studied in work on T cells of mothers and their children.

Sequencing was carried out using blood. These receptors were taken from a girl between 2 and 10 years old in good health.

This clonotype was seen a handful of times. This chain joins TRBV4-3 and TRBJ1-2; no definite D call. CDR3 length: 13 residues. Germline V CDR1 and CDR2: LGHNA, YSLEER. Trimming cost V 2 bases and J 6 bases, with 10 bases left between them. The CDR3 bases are TGCGCCAGCAGCCAAAATACAGAGAATGGCTACACCTTC. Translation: CASSQNTENGYTF.

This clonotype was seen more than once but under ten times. The CDR3 reads CSARAPRDRAGANVLTF. DNA for the CDR3: TGCAGTGCTAGAGCTCCTCGTGACAGGGCTGGGGCCAACGTCCTGACTTTC. The chain joins TRBV20-1 to TRBJ2-6; 7 bases map to TRBD1. Germline loops: CDR1 DFQATT, CDR2 SNEGSKA (reference sequence). The CDR3 spans 17 residues. Trimming removed 1 base from V and 2 bases from J; junction bases left unmatched: 8.

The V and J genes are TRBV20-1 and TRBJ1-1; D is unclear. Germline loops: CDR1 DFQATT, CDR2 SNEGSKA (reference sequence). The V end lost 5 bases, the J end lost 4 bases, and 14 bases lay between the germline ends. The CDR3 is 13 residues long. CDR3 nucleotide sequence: TGCAGTGCTTATCAGGACTGGGGCACTGAAGCTTTCTTT. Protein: CSAYQDWGTEAFF.

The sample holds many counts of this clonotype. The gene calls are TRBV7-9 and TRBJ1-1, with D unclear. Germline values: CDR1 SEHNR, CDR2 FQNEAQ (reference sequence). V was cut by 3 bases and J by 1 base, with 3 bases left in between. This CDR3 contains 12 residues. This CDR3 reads CASSFENTEAFF. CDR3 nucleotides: TGTGCCAGCAGCTTTGAGAACACTGAAGCTTTCTTT.

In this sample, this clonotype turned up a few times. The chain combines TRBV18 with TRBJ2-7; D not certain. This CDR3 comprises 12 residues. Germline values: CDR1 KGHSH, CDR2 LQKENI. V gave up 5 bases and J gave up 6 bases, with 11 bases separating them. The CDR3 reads CASSSIAGEQYF. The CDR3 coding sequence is TGTGCCAGCTCATCCATCGCCGGCGAGCAGTACTTC.

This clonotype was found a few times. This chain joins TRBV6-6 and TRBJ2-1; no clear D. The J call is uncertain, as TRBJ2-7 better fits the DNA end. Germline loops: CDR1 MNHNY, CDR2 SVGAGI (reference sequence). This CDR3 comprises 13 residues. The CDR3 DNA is TGTGCCAGCAGTTATGGGCTGCCGTACGAGCAGTACTTC. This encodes CASSYGLPYEQYF.

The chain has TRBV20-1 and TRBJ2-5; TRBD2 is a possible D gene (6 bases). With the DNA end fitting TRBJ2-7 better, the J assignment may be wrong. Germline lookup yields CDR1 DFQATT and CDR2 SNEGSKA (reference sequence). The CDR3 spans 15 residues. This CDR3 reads CSARDRRGVGYEQYF. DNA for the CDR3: TGCAGTGCTAGAGATCGTCGCGGGGTGGGCTACGAGCAGTACTTC.

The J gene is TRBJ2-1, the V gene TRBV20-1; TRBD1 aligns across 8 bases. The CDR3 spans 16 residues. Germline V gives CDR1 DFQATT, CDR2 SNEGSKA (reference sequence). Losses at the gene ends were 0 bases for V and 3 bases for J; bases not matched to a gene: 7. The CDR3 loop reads CSARDRAGGLYNEQFF. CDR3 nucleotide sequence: TGCAGTGCTAGAGATAGGGCAGGGGGCCTCTACAATGAGCAGTTCTTC.

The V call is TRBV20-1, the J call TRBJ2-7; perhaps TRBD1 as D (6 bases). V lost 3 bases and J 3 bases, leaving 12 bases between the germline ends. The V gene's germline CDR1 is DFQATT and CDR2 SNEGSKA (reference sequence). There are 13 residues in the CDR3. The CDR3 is CSASHGQFYEQYF. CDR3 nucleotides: TGCAGTGCTAGCCATGGACAGTTCTACGAGCAGTACTTC.

CDR3 DNA: TGCAGTGCTGGGGACCCTAATACCGGGGAGCTGTTTTTT. It codes for CSAGDPNTGELFF. V and J are TRBV20-1 and TRBJ2-2, with D possibly being TRBD1 or TRBD2 (5 bases each). This CDR3 spans 13 amino acids. CDR1 and CDR2 from the germline V gene are DFQATT and SNEGSKA (reference sequence). Trimming stripped 5 bases from V and 5 bases from J, with 12 bases between.

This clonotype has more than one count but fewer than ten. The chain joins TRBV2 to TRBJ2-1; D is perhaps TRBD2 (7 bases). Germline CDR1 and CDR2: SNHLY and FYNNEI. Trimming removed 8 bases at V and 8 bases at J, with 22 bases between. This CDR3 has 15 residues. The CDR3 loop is CASSEGEAGYDEQFF. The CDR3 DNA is TGTGCCAGCTCTGAGGGGGAAGCGGGGTACGATGAGCAGTTCTTC.

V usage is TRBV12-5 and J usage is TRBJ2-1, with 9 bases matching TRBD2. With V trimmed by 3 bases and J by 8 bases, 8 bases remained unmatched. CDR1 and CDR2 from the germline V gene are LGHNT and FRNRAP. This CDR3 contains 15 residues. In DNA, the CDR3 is TGTGCTAGTGGTTTCCGACTAGCGGCTAGCGATGAGCAGTTCTTC. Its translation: CASGFRLAASDEQFF.

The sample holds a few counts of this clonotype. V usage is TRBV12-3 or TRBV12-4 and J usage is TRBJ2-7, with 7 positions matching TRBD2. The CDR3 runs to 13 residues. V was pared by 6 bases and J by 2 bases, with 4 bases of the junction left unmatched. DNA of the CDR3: TGTGCCAGCAGCACGGGAGGCCCCTACGAGCAGTACTTC. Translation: CASSTGGPYEQYF.

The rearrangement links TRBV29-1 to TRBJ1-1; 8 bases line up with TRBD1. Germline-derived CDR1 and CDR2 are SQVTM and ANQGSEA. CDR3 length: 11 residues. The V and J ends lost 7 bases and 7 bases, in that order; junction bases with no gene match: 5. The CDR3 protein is CSATGQDEAFF. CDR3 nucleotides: TGCAGCGCTACGGGACAGGATGAAGCTTTCTTT.

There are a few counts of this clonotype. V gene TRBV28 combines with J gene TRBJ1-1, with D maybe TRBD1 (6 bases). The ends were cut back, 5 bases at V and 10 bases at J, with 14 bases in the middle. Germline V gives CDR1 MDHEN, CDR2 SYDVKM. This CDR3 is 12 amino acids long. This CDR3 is CASSTQGLGAFF. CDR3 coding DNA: TGTGCCAGCAGTACGCAGGGGCTAGGAGCTTTCTTT.

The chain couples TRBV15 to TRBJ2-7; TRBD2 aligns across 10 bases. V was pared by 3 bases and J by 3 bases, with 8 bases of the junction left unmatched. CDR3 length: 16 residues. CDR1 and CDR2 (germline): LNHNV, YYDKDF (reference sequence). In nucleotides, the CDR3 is TGTGCCACCAGCAGGCCCCAGCGGGAGGGGCGCTACGAGCAGTACTTC. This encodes CATSRPQREGRYEQYF.